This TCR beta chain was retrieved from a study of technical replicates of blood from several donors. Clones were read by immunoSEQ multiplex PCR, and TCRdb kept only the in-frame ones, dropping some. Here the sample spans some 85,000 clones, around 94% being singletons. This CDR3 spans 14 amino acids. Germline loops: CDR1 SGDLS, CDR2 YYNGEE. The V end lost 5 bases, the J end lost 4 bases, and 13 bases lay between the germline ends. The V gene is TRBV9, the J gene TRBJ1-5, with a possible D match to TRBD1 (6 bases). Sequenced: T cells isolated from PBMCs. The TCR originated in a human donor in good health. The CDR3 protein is CASRLRQANQPQHF. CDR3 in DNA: TGTGCCAGCAGGCTTAGACAGGCTAATCAGCCCCAGCATTTT. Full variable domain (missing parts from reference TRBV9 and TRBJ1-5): DSGVTQTPKHLITATGQRVTLRCSPRSGDLSVYWYQQSLDQGLQFLIQYYNGEERAKGNILERFSAQQFPDLHSELNLSSLELGDSALYFCASRLRQANQPQHFGDGTRLSIL.